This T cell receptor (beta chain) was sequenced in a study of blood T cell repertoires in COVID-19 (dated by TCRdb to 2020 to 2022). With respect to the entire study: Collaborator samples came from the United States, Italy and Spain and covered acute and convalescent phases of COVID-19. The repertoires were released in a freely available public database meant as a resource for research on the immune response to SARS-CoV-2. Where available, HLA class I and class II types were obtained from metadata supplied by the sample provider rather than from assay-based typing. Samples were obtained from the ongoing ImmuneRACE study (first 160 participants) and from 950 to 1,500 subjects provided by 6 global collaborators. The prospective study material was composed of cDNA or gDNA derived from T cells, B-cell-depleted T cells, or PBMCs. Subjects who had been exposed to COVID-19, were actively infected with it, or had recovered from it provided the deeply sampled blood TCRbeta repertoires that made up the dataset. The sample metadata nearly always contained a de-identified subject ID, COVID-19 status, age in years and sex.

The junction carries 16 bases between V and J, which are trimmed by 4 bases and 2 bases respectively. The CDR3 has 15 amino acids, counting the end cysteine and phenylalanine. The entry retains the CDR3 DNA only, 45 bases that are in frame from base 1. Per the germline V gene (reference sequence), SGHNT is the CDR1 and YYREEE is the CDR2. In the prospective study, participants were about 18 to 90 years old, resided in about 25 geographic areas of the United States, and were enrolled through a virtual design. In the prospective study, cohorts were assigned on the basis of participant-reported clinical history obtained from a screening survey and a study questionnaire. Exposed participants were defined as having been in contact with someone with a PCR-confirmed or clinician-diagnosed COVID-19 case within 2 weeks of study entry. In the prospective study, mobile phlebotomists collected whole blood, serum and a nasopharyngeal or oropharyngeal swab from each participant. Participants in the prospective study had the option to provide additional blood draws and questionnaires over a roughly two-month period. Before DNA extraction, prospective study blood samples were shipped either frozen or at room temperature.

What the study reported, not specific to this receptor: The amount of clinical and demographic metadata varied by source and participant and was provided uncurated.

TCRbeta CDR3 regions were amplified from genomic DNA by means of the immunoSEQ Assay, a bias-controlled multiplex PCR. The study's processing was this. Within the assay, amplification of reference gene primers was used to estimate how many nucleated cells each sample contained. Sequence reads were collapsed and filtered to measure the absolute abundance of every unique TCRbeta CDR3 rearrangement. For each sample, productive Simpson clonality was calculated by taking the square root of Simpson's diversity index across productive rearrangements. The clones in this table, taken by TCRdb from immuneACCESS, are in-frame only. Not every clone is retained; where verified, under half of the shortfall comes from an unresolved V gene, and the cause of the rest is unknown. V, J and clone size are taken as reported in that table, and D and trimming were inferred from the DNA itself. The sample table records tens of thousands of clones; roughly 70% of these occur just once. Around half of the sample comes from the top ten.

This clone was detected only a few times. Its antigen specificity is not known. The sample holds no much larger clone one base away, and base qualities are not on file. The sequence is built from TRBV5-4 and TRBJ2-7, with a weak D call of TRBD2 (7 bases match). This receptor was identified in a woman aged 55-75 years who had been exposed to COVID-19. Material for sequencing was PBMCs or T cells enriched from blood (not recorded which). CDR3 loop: CASSGGGGGTYEQYF. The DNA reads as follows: TGTGCCAGCAGCGGCGGGGGCGGCGGAACCTACGAGCAGTACTTC.